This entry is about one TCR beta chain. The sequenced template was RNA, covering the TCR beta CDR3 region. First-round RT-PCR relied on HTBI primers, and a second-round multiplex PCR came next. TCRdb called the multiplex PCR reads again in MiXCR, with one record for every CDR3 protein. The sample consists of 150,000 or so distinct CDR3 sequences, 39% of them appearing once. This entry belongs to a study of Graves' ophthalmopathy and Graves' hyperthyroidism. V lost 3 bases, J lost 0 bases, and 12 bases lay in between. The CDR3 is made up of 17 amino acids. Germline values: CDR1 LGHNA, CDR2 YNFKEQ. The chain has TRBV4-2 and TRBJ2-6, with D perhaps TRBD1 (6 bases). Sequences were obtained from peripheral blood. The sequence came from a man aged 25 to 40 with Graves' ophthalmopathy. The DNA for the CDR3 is TGTGCCAGCAGCCATCCCGGGACAACCTCTGGGGCCAACGTCCTGACTTTC. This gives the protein CASSHPGTTSGANVLTF.